This T cell receptor (beta chain) was recovered during a study of early stage breast cancer tumors. V lost 0 bases, J lost 6 bases, and 7 bases stayed unmatched. The CDR3 has 15 residues. CDR1 is LNHDA, CDR2 SQIVND, per germline (reference sequence). Only in-frame clones appear in the TCRdb table, and some are missing; sequencing was by immunoSEQ multiplex PCR. Of fewer than 75,000 clones detected, approximately 80% appear once; the ten largest clones hold roughly 3.4%. This TCR was recovered from a person in their thirties with breast cancer. Sequencing was done on a sample of blood. V gene TRBV19 combines with J gene TRBJ2-5, with 7 bases lining up with TRBD2. The CDR3 DNA is TGTGCCAGTAGTATAGAAGGAAGCGGGACTAAGACCCAGTACTTC. Its protein is CASSIEGSGTKTQYF.